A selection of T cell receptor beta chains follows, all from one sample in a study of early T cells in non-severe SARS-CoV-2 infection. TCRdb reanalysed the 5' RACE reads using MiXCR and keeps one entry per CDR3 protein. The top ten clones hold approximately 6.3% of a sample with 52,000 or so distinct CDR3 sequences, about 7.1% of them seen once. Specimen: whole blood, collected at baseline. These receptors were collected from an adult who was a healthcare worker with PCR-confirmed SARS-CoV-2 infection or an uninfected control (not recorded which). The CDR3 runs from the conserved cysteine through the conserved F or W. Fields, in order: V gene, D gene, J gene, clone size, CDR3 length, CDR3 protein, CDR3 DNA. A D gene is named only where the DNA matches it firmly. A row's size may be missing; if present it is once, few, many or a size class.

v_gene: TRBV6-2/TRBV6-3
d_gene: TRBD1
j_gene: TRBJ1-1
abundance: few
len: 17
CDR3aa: CASSYAGQGPMNTEAFF
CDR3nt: TGTGCCAGCAGTTACGCAGGACAGGGTCCCATGAACACTGAAGCTTTCTTT

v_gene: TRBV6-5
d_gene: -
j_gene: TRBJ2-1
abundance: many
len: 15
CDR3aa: CASSQDWSSYNEQFF
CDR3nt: TGTGCCAGCAGCCAAGACTGGAGCTCCTACAATGAGCAGTTCTTC

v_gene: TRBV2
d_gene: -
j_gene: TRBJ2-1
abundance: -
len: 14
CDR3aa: CASSFGGPYNEQFF
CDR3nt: TGTGCCAGCAGTTTTGGGGGGCCCTACAATGAGCAGTTCTTC

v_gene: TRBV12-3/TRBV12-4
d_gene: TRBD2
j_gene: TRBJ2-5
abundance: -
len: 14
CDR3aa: CASSLADGGETQYF
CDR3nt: TGTGCCAGCAGTTTAGCGGACGGGGGGGAGACCCAGTACTTC

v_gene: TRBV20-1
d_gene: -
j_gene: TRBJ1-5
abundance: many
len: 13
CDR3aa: CSAEGHSNQPQHF
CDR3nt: TGCAGTGCTGAGGGCCACAGCAATCAGCCCCAGCATTTT

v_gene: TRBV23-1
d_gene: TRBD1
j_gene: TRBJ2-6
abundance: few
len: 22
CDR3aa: CASSHEPGQGLKRYSGANVLTF
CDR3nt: TGCGCCAGCAGTCACGAACCGGGACAGGGGTTGAAGAGGTACTCTGGGGCCAACGTCCTGACTTTC

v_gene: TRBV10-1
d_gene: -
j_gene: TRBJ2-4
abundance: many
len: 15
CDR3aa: CASSESEAAKNIQYF
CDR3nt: TGCGCCAGCAGTGAGTCGGAAGCGGCCAAAAACATTCAGTACTTC

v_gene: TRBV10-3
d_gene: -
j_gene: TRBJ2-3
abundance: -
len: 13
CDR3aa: CAISTYPQDTQYF
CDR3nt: TGTGCCATCAGCACGTACCCGCAAGATACGCAGTATTTT

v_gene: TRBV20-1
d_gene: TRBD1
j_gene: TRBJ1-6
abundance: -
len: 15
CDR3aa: CSAINGGTGGSPLHF
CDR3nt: TGCAGTGCCATAAACGGCGGGACAGGGGGCTCACCCCTCCACTTT

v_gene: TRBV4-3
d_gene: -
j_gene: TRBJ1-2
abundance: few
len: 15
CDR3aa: CASSQVQGSNYGYTF
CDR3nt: TGCGCCAGCAGCCAAGTGCAGGGGAGTAACTATGGCTACACCTTC

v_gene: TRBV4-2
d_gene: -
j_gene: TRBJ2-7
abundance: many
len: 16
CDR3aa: CASSQDGGGRPDEQYF
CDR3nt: TGTGCCAGCAGCCAAGATGGAGGGGGGCGCCCCGACGAGCAGTACTTC

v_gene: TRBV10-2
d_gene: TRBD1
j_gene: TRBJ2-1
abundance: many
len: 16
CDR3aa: CASSERWGQGIGEQFF
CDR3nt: TGCGCCAGCAGTGAAAGATGGGGACAGGGGATTGGTGAGCAGTTCTTC

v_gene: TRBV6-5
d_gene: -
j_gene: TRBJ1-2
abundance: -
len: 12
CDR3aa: CASMSEPYGYTF
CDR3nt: TGTGCCAGCATGTCAGAACCCTATGGCTACACCTTC

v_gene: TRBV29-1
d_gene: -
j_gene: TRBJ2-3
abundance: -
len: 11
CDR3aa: CSVEEALDQYF
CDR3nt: TGCAGCGTTGAAGAAGCCCTTGATCAGTATTTT

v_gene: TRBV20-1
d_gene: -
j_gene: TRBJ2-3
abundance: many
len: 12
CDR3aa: CSARGSTDTQYF
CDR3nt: TGCAGTGCTAGAGGGAGCACAGATACGCAGTATTTT

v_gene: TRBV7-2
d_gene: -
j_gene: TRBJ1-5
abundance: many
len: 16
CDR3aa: CASSFGSDPRNQPQHF
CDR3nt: TGTGCCAGCAGCTTTGGGTCCGACCCCCGCAATCAGCCCCAGCATTTT

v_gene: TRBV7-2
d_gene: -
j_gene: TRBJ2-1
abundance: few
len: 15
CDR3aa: CASSFSMSSYNEQFF
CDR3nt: TGTGCCAGCAGCTTCTCCATGAGCTCCTACAATGAGCAGTTCTTC

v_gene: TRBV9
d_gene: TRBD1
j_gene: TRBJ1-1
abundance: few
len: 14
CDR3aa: CASSVATGSTEAFF
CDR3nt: TGTGCCAGCAGCGTAGCGACAGGGTCCACTGAAGCTTTCTTT

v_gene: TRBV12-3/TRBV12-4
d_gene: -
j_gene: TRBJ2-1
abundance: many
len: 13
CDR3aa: CASGTDRTNEQFF
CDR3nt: TGTGCCAGCGGGACCGACAGAACCAATGAGCAGTTCTTC

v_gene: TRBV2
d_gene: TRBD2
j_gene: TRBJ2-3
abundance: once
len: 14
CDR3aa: CASSVRLAENTQYF
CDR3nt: TGTGCCAGCAGTGTTAGACTAGCGGAGAATACGCAGTATTTT

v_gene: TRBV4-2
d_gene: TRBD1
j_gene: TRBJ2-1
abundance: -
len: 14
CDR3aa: CASSPQGAGNEQFF
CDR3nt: TGTGCCAGCAGCCCCCAGGGGGCTGGGAATGAGCAGTTCTTC

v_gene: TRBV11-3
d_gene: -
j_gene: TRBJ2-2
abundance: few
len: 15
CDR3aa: CASSLSVHPTGELFF
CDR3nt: TGTGCCAGCAGCTTATCGGTGCACCCCACCGGGGAGCTGTTTTTT

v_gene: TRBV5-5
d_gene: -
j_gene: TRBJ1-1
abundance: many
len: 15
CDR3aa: CASSWGARGAAEAFF
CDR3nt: TGTGCCAGCAGCTGGGGTGCCAGGGGCGCCGCTGAAGCTTTCTTT

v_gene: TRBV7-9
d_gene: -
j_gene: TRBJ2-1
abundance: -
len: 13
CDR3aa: CASSLVTVNEQFF
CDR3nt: TGTGCCAGCAGCTTAGTGACAGTCAATGAGCAGTTCTTC

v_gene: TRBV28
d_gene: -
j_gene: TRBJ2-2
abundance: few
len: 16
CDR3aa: CASSEMWGPNTGELFF
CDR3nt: TGTGCCAGCAGTGAGATGTGGGGGCCGAACACCGGGGAGCTGTTTTTT

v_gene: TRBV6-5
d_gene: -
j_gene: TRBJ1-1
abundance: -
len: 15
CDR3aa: CASSYAGWINTEAFF
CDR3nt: TGTGCCAGCAGTTACGCTGGATGGATAAACACTGAAGCTTTCTTT

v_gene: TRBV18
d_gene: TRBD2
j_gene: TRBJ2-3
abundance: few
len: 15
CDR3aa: CASSPTSGGADTQYF
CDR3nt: TGTGCCAGCTCACCAACTAGCGGGGGAGCAGATACGCAGTATTTT

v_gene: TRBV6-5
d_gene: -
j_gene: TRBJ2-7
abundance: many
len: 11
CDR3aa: CASSSYYEQYF
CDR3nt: TGTGCCAGCAGTTCATACTACGAGCAGTACTTC

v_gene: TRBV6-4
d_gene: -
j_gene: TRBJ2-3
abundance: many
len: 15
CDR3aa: CASSDEAGATDTQYF
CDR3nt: TGTGCCAGCAGTGACGAGGCGGGGGCCACAGATACGCAGTATTTT

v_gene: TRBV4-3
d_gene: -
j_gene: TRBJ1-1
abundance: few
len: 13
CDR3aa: CASSQIVQSEAFF
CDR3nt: TGCGCCAGCAGCCAAATCGTCCAGTCAGAAGCTTTCTTT

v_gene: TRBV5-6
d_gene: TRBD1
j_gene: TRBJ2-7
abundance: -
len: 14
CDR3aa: CASSFWDRGYEQYF
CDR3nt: TGTGCCAGCAGCTTCTGGGACAGGGGGTACGAGCAGTACTTC

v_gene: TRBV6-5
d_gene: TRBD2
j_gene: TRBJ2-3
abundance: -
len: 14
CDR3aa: CASGAGPSTDTQYF
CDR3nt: TGTGCCAGTGGAGCGGGGCCTAGCACAGATACGCAGTATTTT

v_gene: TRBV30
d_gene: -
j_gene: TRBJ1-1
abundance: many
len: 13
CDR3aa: CAWRHGRNTEAFF
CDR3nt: TGTGCCTGGAGACACGGACGGAACACTGAAGCTTTCTTT

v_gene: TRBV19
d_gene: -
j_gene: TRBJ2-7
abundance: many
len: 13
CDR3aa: CASSGSLLYEQYF
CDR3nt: TGTGCCAGTAGTGGTAGTCTTCTCTACGAGCAGTACTTC

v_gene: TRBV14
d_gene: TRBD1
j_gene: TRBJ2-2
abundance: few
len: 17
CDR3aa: CASSQQLTGFDTGELFF
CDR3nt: TGTGCCAGCAGCCAGCAACTGACAGGGTTTGACACCGGGGAGCTGTTTTTT

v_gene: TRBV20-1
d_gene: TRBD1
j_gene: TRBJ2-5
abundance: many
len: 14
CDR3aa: CSAQMGQGPETQYF
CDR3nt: TGCAGTGCCCAGATGGGACAGGGACCAGAGACCCAGTACTTC

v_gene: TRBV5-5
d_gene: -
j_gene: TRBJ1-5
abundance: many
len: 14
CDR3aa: CASSPGENNQPQHF
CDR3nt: TGTGCCAGCAGCCCCGGCGAGAACAATCAGCCCCAGCATTTT

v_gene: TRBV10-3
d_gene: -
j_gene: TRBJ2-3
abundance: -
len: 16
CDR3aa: CAISESNMGSTDTQYF
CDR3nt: TGTGCCATCAGTGAGTCGAATATGGGTTCCACAGATACGCAGTATTTT

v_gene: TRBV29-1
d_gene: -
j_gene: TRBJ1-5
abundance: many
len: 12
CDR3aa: CSVDPGNQPQHF
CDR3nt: TGCAGCGTTGATCCGGGAAATCAGCCCCAGCATTTT

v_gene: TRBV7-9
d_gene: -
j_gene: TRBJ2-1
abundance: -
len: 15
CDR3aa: CASSLARGQINEQFF
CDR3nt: TGTGCCAGCAGCTTAGCAAGAGGACAGATCAATGAGCAGTTCTTC

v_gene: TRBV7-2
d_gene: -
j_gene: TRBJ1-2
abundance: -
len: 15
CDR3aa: CASSVPGRTNYGYTF
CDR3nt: TGTGCCAGCAGCGTACCGGGACGGACTAACTATGGCTACACCTTC

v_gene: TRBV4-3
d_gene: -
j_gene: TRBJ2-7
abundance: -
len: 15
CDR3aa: CASSQDSGGTYEQYF
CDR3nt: TGCGCCAGCAGCCAAGATTCAGGAGGCACCTACGAGCAGTACTTC

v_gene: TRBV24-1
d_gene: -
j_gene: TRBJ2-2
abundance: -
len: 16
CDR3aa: CATSDPAGGAGGELFF
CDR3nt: TGTGCCACCAGTGATCCCGCTGGAGGCGCCGGCGGGGAGCTGTTTTTT

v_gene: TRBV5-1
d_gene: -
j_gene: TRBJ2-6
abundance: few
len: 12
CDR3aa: CASSLTVADLTF
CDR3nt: TGCGCCAGCAGCTTAACGGTGGCGGACCTGACTTTC

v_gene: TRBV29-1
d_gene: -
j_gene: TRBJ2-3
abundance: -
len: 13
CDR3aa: CSLAGSSTDTQYF
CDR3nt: TGCAGCCTGGCCGGTTCGAGCACAGATACGCAGTATTTT